This T cell receptor beta chain originates from a study of blood T cell repertoires in COVID-19. TCRdb keeps only in-frame clones here, not all; method: immunoSEQ multiplex PCR. The sample carries hundreds of thousands of clones, more than 80% recorded once. Enrollees, 18 to 89 years old, lived in approximately 24 US areas. CDR1 is KGHSH and CDR2 is LQKENI in the germline V gene. The V end lost 4 bases, the J end lost 0 bases, and 3 bases lay between the germline ends. This CDR3 contains 12 residues. This receptor was identified in a man between 18 and 35 years old who had recovered from COVID-19. V gene TRBV18 combines with J gene TRBJ1-2; D is uncertain. Specimen: PBMCs or T cells enriched from blood (not recorded which). CDR3 in amino acids: CASSRPNYGYTF. CDR3 DNA sequence: TGTGCCAGCTCACGGCCTAACTATGGCTACACCTTC.